This T cell receptor beta chain came from a study of identifying expanded T cells in peripheral blood. Study-wide findings and caveats: Approximately 2-week clone count variance significantly increased as total template count grew.

As for this clone: The antigen is undetermined.

TCRdb's table, derived via immunoSEQ multiplex PCR, lists solely in-frame clones and lacks some. The table lists approximately 57,000 clones, approximately 89% of them singletons. Unmatched junction bases numbered 8, after V lost 4 bases and J lost 6 bases. The CDR3 runs 15 residues. The V gene's germline CDR1 is LGHNA and CDR2 YNFKEQ. Collection occurred without any documented infections or immune events in donors. This chain connects TRBV4-2 to TRBJ2-3; 9 nucleotides agree with TRBD2. This sequence originates from a person aged 18 to 75 in good health. The specimen sequenced was blood. CDR3 sequence: CASSRRVAGEDTQYF. In DNA form, the CDR3 reads TGTGCCAGCAGCCGGAGGGTAGCGGGGGAGGATACGCAGTATTTT.